A selection of T cell receptor beta chains follows, all from one sample in a study of T cell responses to AZD1222 COVID-19 vaccine. Repertoires were generated with immunoSEQ multiplex PCR, while TCRdb's copy carries only in-frame clones and drops some. The sample holds 130,000 or so clones, 93% seen once. Specimen: peripheral blood, collected on day 0 of AZD1222 vaccination. The receptors originated from an adult in good health. Both conserved end residues are part of each CDR3. The order of the fields is clone size, D gene, J gene, V gene, CDR3 protein, CDR3 DNA. D genes are given only for firm matches. Not all rows give a size; the values are once, few, many and, for expanded clones, a class.

once NA TRBJ2-7 TRBV5-1 CASSFTGTLYEQYF TGCGCCAGCAGCTTTACAGGAACCCTATACGAGCAGTACTTC
NA NA TRBJ1-3 TRBV7-2 CASSFEGSSGNTIYF TGTGCCAGCAGCTTTGAGGGGAGCTCTGGAAACACCATATATTTT
NA NA TRBJ1-2 TRBV13 CASSLGQAANLNGYTF TGTGCCAGCAGCTTAGGCCAGGCCGCGAACTTAAATGGCTACACCTTC
NA NA TRBJ1-3 TRBV10-1 CASNLSNRDKGNTIYF TGCGCCAGCAACTTATCTAACCGGGACAAGGGAAACACCATATATTTT
once TRBD1 TRBJ1-5 TRBV5-6 CASSYFQGQGVAAGQPQHF TGTGCCAGCAGCTATTTCCAAGGACAGGGGGTCGCCGCGGGCCAGCCCCAGCATTTT
NA TRBD2 TRBJ2-3 TRBV6-4 CASSEAGKQYF TGTGCCAGCAGTGAAGCGGGAAAGCAGTATTTT
NA TRBD2 TRBJ2-7 TRBV20-1 CSASDGGANAQYF TGCAGTGCTAGTGACGGGGGGGCGAACGCGCAGTACTTC
NA NA TRBJ1-5 TRBV19 CASSSLGVWANQPQHF TGTGCCAGTAGTAGTTTAGGGGTTTGGGCCAATCAGCCCCAGCATTTT
NA TRBD1 TRBJ2-3 TRBV5-1 CASRRGPDTDTQYF TGCGCCAGCAGGAGGGGGCCAGACACAGATACGCAGTATTTT
NA TRBD1 TRBJ1-1 TRBV29-1 CSVQTGGWKSEAFF TGCAGCGTTCAGACAGGGGGGTGGAAGTCTGAAGCTTTCTTT
NA TRBD2 TRBJ2-1 TRBV4-2 CASSQDLPSGSGNEQFF TGTGCCAGCAGCCAAGATCTCCCTAGCGGGAGTGGCAATGAGCAGTTCTTC
NA NA TRBJ2-2 TRBV7-9 CASSRPGGELFF TGTGCCAGCAGCCGCCCCGGCGGGGAGCTGTTTTTT
NA NA TRBJ2-5 TRBV20-1 CSANIETQYF TGCAGTGCTAATATAGAGACCCAGTACTTC
once TRBD1 TRBJ1-2 TRBV7-2 CASSFTRGSDYGYTF TGTGCCAGCAGCTTCACCAGGGGGTCGGACTATGGCTACACCTTC
NA NA TRBJ1-1 TRBV19 CASSIDALSFSLTAFF TGTGCCAGTAGTATAGATGCCCTGAGCTTTAGTTTAACAGCTTTCTTT
NA NA TRBJ2-3 TRBV7-3 CASSLGSGRDTQYF TGTGCCAGCAGCTTAGGTTCTGGGAGGGATACGCAGTATTTT
once TRBD1 TRBJ1-5 TRBV19 CASSSKGQGNDQPQHF TGTGCCAGTAGTTCAAAGGGACAGGGTAATGATCAGCCCCAGCATTTT
NA NA TRBJ1-5 TRBV28 CASSLMSGSNQPQHF TGTGCCAGCAGTTTAATGTCGGGGAGCAATCAGCCCCAGCATTTT
NA NA TRBJ1-2 TRBV6-1 CASSEGTSGYTF TGTGCCAGCAGTGAGGGGACATCTGGCTACACCTTC
few NA TRBJ1-5 TRBV7-2 CASSSLSGRKPQHF TGTGCCAGCAGCTCCCTATCTGGTCGGAAGCCCCAGCATTTT
NA TRBD1 TRBJ2-4 TRBV6-6 CASNKRDSNIQYF TGTGCCAGCAACAAAAGGGACAGCAACATTCAGTACTTC
NA TRBD2 TRBJ2-5 TRBV19 CASMPSGGSQETQYF TGTGCCAGTATGCCCAGCGGGGGGTCCCAAGAGACCCAGTACTTC
NA NA TRBJ1-5 TRBV29-1 CSVAYREGNQPQHF TGCAGCGTTGCGTACAGGGAAGGCAATCAGCCCCAGCATTTT
NA NA TRBJ1-2 TRBV6-2/TRBV6-3 CASSLLGAYGYTF TGTGCCAGCAGTTTGTTAGGTGCCTATGGCTACACCTTC
NA NA TRBJ1-3 TRBV5-4 CASSWGNQGNTIYF TGTGCCAGCAGCTGGGGCAACCAGGGAAACACCATATATTTT
few NA TRBJ2-2 TRBV4-2 CASSQPTGELFF TGTGCCAGCAGCCAGCCCACCGGGGAGCTGTTTTTT
NA NA TRBJ2-5 TRBV3-1/TRBV3-2 CASSQDAPETQYF TGTGCCAGCAGCCAAGACGCCCCAGAGACCCAGTACTTC
NA NA TRBJ1-1 TRBV6-5 CASSYSGRNTEAFF TGTGCCAGCAGTTACTCGGGCAGGAACACTGAAGCTTTCTTT
NA NA TRBJ2-2 TRBV7-9 CASRGGGPPGGELFF TGTGCCAGCAGGGGAGGAGGGCCCCCCGGCGGGGAGCTGTTTTTT
NA TRBD1 TRBJ1-1 TRBV6-5 CASRGRGPGYTEAFF TGTGCCAGCAGGGGCAGGGGGCCTGGGTACACTGAAGCTTTCTTT
NA NA TRBJ1-6 TRBV5-1 CASSIQQDSPLHF TGCGCCAGCAGCATACAACAAGATTCACCCCTCCACTTT
NA NA TRBJ2-1 TRBV7-3 CASSLGGRDTEQFF TGTGCCAGCAGCTTGGGGGGCAGGGACACTGAGCAGTTCTTC
NA NA TRBJ1-1 TRBV27 CASSLDRQKLQNTEAFF TGTGCCAGCAGTTTAGACCGACAGAAGCTACAGAACACTGAAGCTTTCTTT
NA NA TRBJ1-5 TRBV27 CASRAEIHQPQHF TGTGCCAGTAGGGCGGAGATTCATCAGCCCCAGCATTTT
NA NA TRBJ1-4 TRBV19 CASSMRNPNEKLFF TGTGCCAGTAGTATGAGGAACCCTAATGAAAAACTGTTTTTT
NA TRBD1 TRBJ2-5 TRBV25-1 CASSPNRDSQETQYF TGTGCCAGCAGTCCGAACCGGGACAGCCAAGAGACCCAGTACTTC
NA NA TRBJ1-1 TRBV28 CASSPTVNTEAFF TGTGCCAGCAGCCCAACGGTGAACACTGAAGCTTTCTTT
NA TRBD2 TRBJ2-3 TRBV7-2 CASSPRELSTDTQYF TGTGCCAGCAGCCCGCGGGAGTTAAGCACAGATACGCAGTATTTT
NA TRBD2 TRBJ2-1 TRBV7-2 CASSSRGNYYNEQFF TGTGCCAGCAGCTCGCGGGGGAATTACTACAATGAGCAGTTCTTC
NA TRBD2 TRBJ2-1 TRBV27 CASSFEGGRAGYNEQFF TGTGCCAGCAGTTTTGAAGGCGGGAGGGCCGGGTACAATGAGCAGTTCTTC
NA NA TRBJ2-4 TRBV6-5 CASQLGRSKNIQYF TGTGCCAGCCAACTAGGGCGTTCCAAAAACATTCAGTACTTC
NA NA TRBJ2-1 TRBV19 CATAGTVLHNEQFF TGTGCCACTGCAGGTACAGTTTTGCACAATGAGCAGTTCTTC
NA NA TRBJ1-1 TRBV11-2 CASSLGLLLNTEAFF TGTGCCAGCAGCTTAGGGTTATTGCTGAACACTGAAGCTTTCTTT
few TRBD2 TRBJ2-1 TRBV27 CASSQHTSGGADEQFF TGTGCCAGCAGTCAGCATACTAGCGGGGGGGCCGATGAGCAGTTCTTC
NA NA TRBJ1-2 TRBV30 CATESKRSYGYTF TGTGCCACCGAAAGTAAGCGTTCATATGGCTACACCTTC
NA NA TRBJ2-3 TRBV27 CASSLRGRTDTQYF TGTGCCAGCAGTTTGCGTGGACGCACAGATACGCAGTATTTT
NA NA TRBJ2-7 TRBV5-1 CASSLGSQNSYEQYF TGCGCCAGCAGCTTGGGGTCCCAGAACTCTTACGAGCAGTACTTC
NA NA TRBJ2-7 TRBV2 CANLDTSYEQYF TGTGCCAACCTGGACACATCCTACGAGCAGTACTTC
NA TRBD1 TRBJ1-2 TRBV24-1 CATSETGQGAGGYTF TGTGCCACCAGTGAAACGGGACAGGGGGCAGGCGGCTACACCTTC
NA NA TRBJ1-6 TRBV6-5 CASSSDWVSPLHF TGTGCCAGCAGTAGTGATTGGGTCTCACCCCTCCACTTT